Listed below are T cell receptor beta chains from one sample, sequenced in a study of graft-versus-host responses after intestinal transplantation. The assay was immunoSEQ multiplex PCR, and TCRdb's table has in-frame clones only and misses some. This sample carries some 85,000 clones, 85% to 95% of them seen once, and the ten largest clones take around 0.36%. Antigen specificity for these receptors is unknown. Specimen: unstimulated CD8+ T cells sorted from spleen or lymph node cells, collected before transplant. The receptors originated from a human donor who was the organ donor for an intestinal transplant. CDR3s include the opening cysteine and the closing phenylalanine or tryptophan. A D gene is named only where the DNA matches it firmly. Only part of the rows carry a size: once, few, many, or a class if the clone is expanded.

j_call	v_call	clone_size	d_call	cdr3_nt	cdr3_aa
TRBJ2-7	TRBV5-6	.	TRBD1	TGTGCCAGCCTCGGGCAGGGGGTATCCTACGAGCAGTACTTC	CASLGQGVSYEQYF
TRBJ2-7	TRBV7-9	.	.	TGTGCCAGCGGATTCTCGGGATTCAGCTCCTACGAGCAGTACTTC	CASGFSGFSSYEQYF
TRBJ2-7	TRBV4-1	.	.	TGCGCCAGCAGCCAAGGGTCAGGATACGAGCAGTACTTC	CASSQGSGYEQYF
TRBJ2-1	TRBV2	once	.	TGTGCCATCAGGGGTCAGGGCGGAAATGAGCAGTTCTTC	CAIRGQGGNEQFF
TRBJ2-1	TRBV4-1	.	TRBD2	TGCGCCAGCAGCCAGACACTAGCGGGGGGTATCAATGAGCAGTTCTTC	CASSQTLAGGINEQFF
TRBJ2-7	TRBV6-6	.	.	TGTGCCAGCAGCCCGACAGAGTTGAGCTCCTACGAGCAGTACTTC	CASSPTELSSYEQYF
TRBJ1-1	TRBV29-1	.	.	TGCAGCGTTGGTCAGGTGAACACTGAAGCTTTCTTT	CSVGQVNTEAFF
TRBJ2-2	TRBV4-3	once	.	TGCGCCAGCAGCCAAGATCGGGGTGGGGACACCGGGGAGCTGTTTTTT	CASSQDRGGDTGELFF
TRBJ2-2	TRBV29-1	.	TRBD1	TGCAGCGTGGAGGCAGGGGGCACCGGGGAGCTGTTTTTT	CSVEAGGTGELFF
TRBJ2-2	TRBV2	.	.	TGTGCCAGCAGGGGGGGGCGGATGGCCGGGGAGCTGTTTTTT	CASRGGRMAGELFF
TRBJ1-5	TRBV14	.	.	TGTGCCAGCAGCCAAACAGGTCAGCCCCAGCATTTT	CASSQTGQPQHF
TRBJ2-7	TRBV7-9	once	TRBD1	TGTGCCAGCAGCTTTACTGGACAGGGCCCAGAGCACGAGCAGTACTTC	CASSFTGQGPEHEQYF
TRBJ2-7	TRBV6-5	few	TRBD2	TGTGCCAGCAGACCGATAGCGGGGGGGGCCTACGAGCAGTACTTC	CASRPIAGGAYEQYF
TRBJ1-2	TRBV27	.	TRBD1	TGTGCCAGCAGTTTATCGGGAGACAGGGGGCATGGCTACACCTTC	CASSLSGDRGHGYTF
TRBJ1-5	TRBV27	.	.	TGTGCCAGCAGTTTATCGGCGGGGAGCAATCAGCCCCAGCATTTT	CASSLSAGSNQPQHF